Here is one T cell receptor (beta chain) with its context. Seattle patients were enrolled during active infection and followed longitudinally. V lost 8 bases and J lost 2, with 7 bases in between. Germline V lookup: CDR1 MNHEY, CDR2 SMNVEV (reference sequence). The CDR3 has 13 amino acids. These data originate in a study of blood T cell repertoires in COVID-19. About the research overall: Whether acute or convalescent, the COVID-19 samples came from the United States, Italy and Spain. The cDNA or gDNA used as material had been derived from T cells, B-cell-depleted T cells, or PBMCs.

Authors' processing steps: Scientists estimated how many nucleated cells there were by amplifying reference gene primers. The method was immunoSEQ multiplex PCR; TCRdb's version includes in-frame clones alone and lacks a portion of them. The V and J calls and the clone size are those of that table, but D and trimming were determined from the DNA. The sample holds some 200,000 clones, more than 80% seen once. Material for sequencing was peripheral blood. The receptor comes from a young woman with COVID-19, enrolled during active disease. This rearrangement joins TRBV27 to TRBJ2-6; no firm D call. In DNA, the CDR3 is TGTGCCAGCCGTCGTCCTGGGGCCAACGTCCTGACTTTC. Translated: CASRRPGANVLTF. The complete variable domain, with remaining parts taken from reference TRBV27 and TRBJ2-6, reads EAQVTQNPRYLITVTGKKLTVTCSQNMNHEYMSWYRQDPGLGLRQIYYSMNVEVTDKGDVPEGYKVSRKEKRNFPLILESPSPNQTSLYFCASRRPGANVLTFGAGSRLTVL.